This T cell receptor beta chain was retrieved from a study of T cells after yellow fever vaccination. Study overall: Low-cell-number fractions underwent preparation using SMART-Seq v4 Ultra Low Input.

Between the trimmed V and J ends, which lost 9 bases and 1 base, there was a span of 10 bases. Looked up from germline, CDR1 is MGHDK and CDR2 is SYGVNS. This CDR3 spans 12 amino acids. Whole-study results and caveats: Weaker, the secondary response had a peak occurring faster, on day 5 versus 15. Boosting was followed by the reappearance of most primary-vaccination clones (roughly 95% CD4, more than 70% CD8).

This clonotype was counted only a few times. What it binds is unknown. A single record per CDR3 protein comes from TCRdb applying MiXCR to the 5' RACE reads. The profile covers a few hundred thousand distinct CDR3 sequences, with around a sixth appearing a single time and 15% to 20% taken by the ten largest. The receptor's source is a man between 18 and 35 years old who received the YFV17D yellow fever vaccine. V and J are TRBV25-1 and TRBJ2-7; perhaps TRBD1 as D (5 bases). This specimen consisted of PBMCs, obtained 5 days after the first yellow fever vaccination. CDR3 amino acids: CASEGVSYEQYF. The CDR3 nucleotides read TGTGCCAGTGAAGGGGTGTCCTACGAGCAGTACTTC.